This entry lists 20 T cell receptor beta chains sequenced from one sample in a study of breast tumors, draining lymph nodes, adjacent tissues. Samples came from axillary lymph nodes draining the breast cancer. Via MiXCR, TCRdb re-called the multiplex PCR reads, giving one row per CDR3 protein. The table records 150,000 to 250,000 distinct CDR3 sequences, approximately 33% of them present only once. Sequenced material: axillary lymph node tissue. The source is a female donor with breast cancer. Some clones in this sample may be carry-over from other donors' samples.

The chain employs TRBV10-3 and TRBJ2-3, with 8 bases lining up with TRBD2. V lost 0 bases to trimming and J lost 4 bases; unmatched junction nucleotides: 3. CDR3 size: 15 residues. Germline V gene data show CDR1 as ENHRY and CDR2 as SYGVKD. CDR3 bases: TGTGCCATCAGTGAGTCGAGTAGCGGGGCAGATACGCAGTATTTT. Amino acids: CAISESSSGADTQYF.

This clonotype was seen many times. This chain uses TRBV14 with TRBJ2-1; D is uncertain. Germline CDR1 reads SGHDN; CDR2 reads FVKESK. The ends were cut back, 3 bases at V and 1 base at J, with 16 bases in the middle. The CDR3 sequence is 17 residues long. The CDR3 protein is CASSHTTTFASYNEQFF. CDR3 DNA sequence: TGTGCCAGCAGCCATACGACGACGTTCGCATCCTACAATGAGCAGTTCTTC.

In its sample, this clonotype was seen a few times. The rearrangement joins TRBV5-1 to TRBJ1-1; 7 bases are a match to TRBD1. Germline V gene sequence: CDR1 SGHRS, CDR2 YFSETQ. Unmatched junction bases numbered 8, after V lost 6 bases and J lost 0 bases. This CDR3 spans 15 amino acids. The CDR3 sequence: CASTRQGGVNTEAFF. The CDR3 coding sequence is TGCGCCAGCACTCGACAGGGTGGTGTGAACACTGAAGCTTTCTTT.

This clonotype was recorded at least ten times. V usage is TRBV7-2 and J usage is TRBJ2-1; D perhaps matches TRBD1 (5 bases). The CDR3 has 15 residues. Germline CDR1 reads SGHTA; CDR2 reads FQGNSA. V gave up 6 bases and J gave up 0 bases, with 12 bases separating them. Here the CDR3 DNA reads TGTGCCAGCAGATCCATAGGGGTCTCCTACAATGAGCAGTTCTTC. It encodes CASRSIGVSYNEQFF. The full variable domain, its missing parts supplied by reference TRBV7-2 and TRBJ2-1, is GAGVSQSPSNKVTEKGKDVELRCDPISGHTALYWYRQSLGQGLEFLIYFQGNSAPDKSGLPSDRFSAERTGGSVSTLTIQRTQQEDSAVYLCASRSIGVSYNEQFFGPGTRLTVL.

This clonotype was recorded many times. The genes are TRBV20-1 and TRBJ2-1, with a tentative D call TRBD2 (5 bases). This CDR3 comprises 15 residues. The germline V gene has CDR1 DFQATT and CDR2 SNEGSKA (reference sequence). The V gene lost 0 bases and the J gene lost 0 bases, with 9 bases spanning the gap. CDR3 residues: CSARDPSSSYNEQFF. Here the CDR3 DNA reads TGCAGTGCTAGAGATCCTAGCAGCTCCTACAATGAGCAGTTCTTC.

In its sample, this clonotype was seen many times. The chain couples TRBV4-3 to TRBJ2-7, with 8 bases that match TRBD2. The CDR3 has 15 amino acids. The V gene end was trimmed by 0 bases and the J gene end by 3 bases; junction bases not matched to a gene: 4. The V gene's germline CDR1 is LGHNA and CDR2 YSLEER. CDR3 in amino acids: CASSQEGLAIYEQYF. The CDR3 nucleotides are TGCGCCAGCAGCCAAGAAGGACTAGCAATCTACGAGCAGTACTTC.

This clonotype was picked up many times. The chain uses TRBV15 and TRBJ2-4; the match to TRBD1 covers 8 bases. Germline CDR1 reads LNHNV; CDR2 reads YYDKDF (reference sequence). The CDR3 is made up of 16 amino acids. V shed 3 bases and J 6 bases; nucleotides not matched to a gene: 10. The CDR3 sequence: CATSSGQGRNINIQYF. The CDR3 DNA is TGTGCCACCAGCAGTGGACAGGGAAGGAATATAAACATTCAGTACTTC. Complete variable domain (other parts from reference TRBV15 and TRBJ2-4): DAMVIQNPRYQVTQFGKPVTLSCSQTLNHNVMYWYQQKSSQAPKLLFHYYDKDFNNEADTPDNFQSRRPNTSFCFLDIRSPGLGDTAMYLCATSSGQGRNINIQYFGAGTRLSVL.

The V call is TRBV6-2 or TRBV6-3, the J call TRBJ2-1; 8 positions agree with TRBD2. The CDR3 length is 15 residues. V lost 6 bases and J lost 2; bases outside the gene matches: 6. Germline V CDR1 and CDR2: MNHEY, SVGEGT. The CDR3 DNA sequence: TGTGCCAGCAGACGCGGGAGGACCACCTACAATGAGCAGTTCTTC. Protein: CASRRGRTTYNEQFF.

The table lists this clonotype with many counts. The chain links TRBV11-2 to TRBJ1-6; D possibly corresponds to TRBD1 (5 bases). This CDR3 comprises 15 residues. Germline V lookup: CDR1 SGHAT, CDR2 FQNNGV. V was shortened by 1 base and J by 8 bases, with 12 bases between the two germline ends. CDR3 sequence reads: CASSLGPGLYSPLHF. The CDR3 bases are TGTGCCAGCAGCTTAGGGCCGGGACTCTATTCACCCCTCCACTTT.

A word on this clonotype: A single base separates this from a much larger clone, so it may be a read error. V is TRBV5-1 and J is TRBJ2-3, with D possibly matching TRBD1 (6 bases). Germline loops: CDR1 SGHRS, CDR2 YFSETQ. The CDR3 contains 14 residues. Trimming shortened V by 1 base and J by 2 bases, and 8 bases separated the two germline ends. Written as DNA, the CDR3 is TGCGCCAGCAGCTTGTTGGGGGCCACAGATACGCAGTATTTT. This gives the protein CASSLLGATDTQYF.

The sample holds one count of this clonotype. The chain is built from TRBV10-3 and TRBJ2-2; either TRBD1 or TRBD2 may fit D (5 bases each). Germline CDR1 reads ENHRY; CDR2 reads SYGVKD. V was clipped by 0 bases and J by 8 bases, with 7 bases between them. The CDR3 runs 13 residues. CDR3 nucleotide sequence: TGTGCCATCAGTGAGTCAGAGGGGGGGGAGCTGTTTTTT. This encodes CAISESEGGELFF.

For this clonotype: As the CDR3 is not closed by the conserved phenylalanine or tryptophan, this likely results from a read error. This chain links TRBV20-1 with TRBJ2-3, with 13 bases that match TRBD2. The germline V gene encodes CDR1 DFQATT and CDR2 SNEGSKA (reference sequence). There are 15 residues in the CDR3. The CDR3 loop is CSASRLAGGGDTQYC. For the CDR3, the DNA is TGCAGCGCTAGTCGACTAGCGGGAGGAGGAGATACGCAGTATTGT.

This clonotype has a count of ten or more. The chain recombines TRBV7-3 with TRBJ2-3; D not certain. This CDR3 is 13 amino acids long. The germline V gene encodes CDR1 SGHTA and CDR2 FQGTGA. Trimming took 0 bases from V and 8 from J, leaving 9 bases between them. CDR3 coding DNA: TGTGCCAGCAGCTTAACATTTCTCGGTACGCAGTATTTT. Translated, it gives CASSLTFLGTQYF.

The rearrangement uses TRBV2 and TRBJ1-1; 10 nucleotides match TRBD1. J lost 10 bases, V lost 5 bases, and 10 bases had no gene match. Germline V gene lookup returns CDR1 SNHLY and CDR2 FYNNEI. This CDR3 has 14 amino acids. CDR3 nucleotides: TGTGCCAGCAGTCGGCCGGGACAGGGGTGGTTAGCTTTCTTT. Its protein is CASSRPGQGWLAFF.

This clonotype was recorded many times. V usage is TRBV4-1 and J usage is TRBJ1-5; the D is unclear. CDR3 length: 19 amino acids. CDR1 MGHRA and CDR2 YSYEKL come from the germline V gene. The V end lost 0 bases, the J end lost 2 bases, and 20 bases lay between the germline ends. The CDR3 protein is CASSQDLGRSWQGNQPQHF. In DNA, the CDR3 is TGCGCCAGCAGCCAAGATCTGGGTCGTAGTTGGCAGGGCAATCAGCCCCAGCATTTT.

Only a few counts were recorded for this clonotype. The V call is TRBV27, the J call TRBJ2-5, with a possible D match to TRBD2 (5 bases). The CDR3 is 13 residues long. CDR1 is MNHEY, CDR2 SMNVEV, per germline (reference sequence). Deletions cut 3 bases from V and 4 bases from J, with 9 bases between. CDR3 in amino acids: CASSFLEGETQYF. For the CDR3, the DNA is TGTGCCAGCAGTTTTTTAGAGGGAGAGACCCAGTACTTC.

This clonotype was picked up a small number of times. The V gene is TRBV20-1, the J gene TRBJ1-1; D gene uncertain. From germline, CDR1 is DFQATT and CDR2 SNEGSKA (reference sequence). Trimming removed 6 bases at V and 0 bases at J, with 17 bases between. The CDR3 totals 15 residues. The CDR3 here is CSAPRRAGMNTEAFF. CDR3 in DNA: TGCAGTGCCCCGCGTCGTGCGGGGATGAACACTGAAGCTTTCTTT.

The chain links TRBV7-3 to TRBJ2-1; D ambiguous. This CDR3 comprises 13 residues. V shed 2 bases and J shed 9 bases, with 11 bases lying between them. Germline V lookup: CDR1 SGHTA, CDR2 FQGTGA. The CDR3 protein is CASSLLGQSEQFF. Written as DNA, the CDR3 is TGTGCCAGCAGCTTACTTGGGCAGAGTGAGCAGTTCTTC.

Of note for this clonotype: The junction and the germline gene differ at one end; a read error may be behind it. The genes are TRBV6-2 or TRBV6-3 and TRBJ1-5, with 8 bases lining up with TRBD1. The length of the CDR3 is 20 residues. Looked up from germline, CDR1 is MNHEY and CDR2 is SVGEGT. CDR3 in DNA: TGTGCCAGCAGTCACCCATCAGAGTGGACAGGGACCTGGAGGGACCAGCCCCAGCACTTT. It specifies CASSHPSEWTGTWRDQPQHF.

At least ten counts were recorded for this clonotype. The V gene is TRBV7-8, the J gene TRBJ2-7, with D possibly matching TRBD1 (5 bases). Germline values: CDR1 SGHVS, CDR2 FQNEAQ. The CDR3 loop spans 14 amino acids. The germline V and J ends were trimmed by 5 bases and 2 bases, with 13 bases remaining between them. The CDR3 DNA is TGTGCCAGCAGCCCTTCAGGGAAGCCCTACGAGCAGTACTTC. The encoded protein is CASSPSGKPYEQYF.